The following is a T cell receptor (beta chain) sequence with its context. Only in-frame clones appear in the TCRdb table, and some are missing; sequencing was by immunoSEQ multiplex PCR. The table includes under 200,000 clones, roughly 70% detected once. This entry comes from a study of blood T cell repertoires in COVID-19. In the study overall: From T cells, B-cell-depleted T cells, or PBMCs came the material, which was cDNA or gDNA.

Germline loops: CDR1 LNHDA, CDR2 SQIVND (reference sequence). V dropped 5 bases and J dropped 2 bases, with 13 bases sitting between them. This CDR3 contains 16 residues. The clonotype comes from a woman at least 80 years old with acute or convalescent COVID-19. Material: peripheral blood. The rearrangement links TRBV19 to TRBJ1-6, with D unclear. In DNA, the CDR3 is TGTGCCAGTAGTTCCAATGGGAGGACCTATAATTCACCCCTCCACTTT. It is translated as CASSSNGRTYNSPLHF.